This is a list of T cell receptor beta chains from one sample in a study of molecular identifiers for immune sequencing clone quantification. TCRdb recomputed calls from the PCR reads with MiXCR, one row per CDR3 protein. The table shows 10,000 or so distinct CDR3 sequences, with about 20% occurring only once. Sequencing was carried out using naive CD8+ T cells from blood, with Jurkat cell RNA spiked in. The receptors were sampled from a human donor in good health. Some libraries in this study had Jurkat cell RNA spiked in. Both conserved end residues are part of each CDR3. A D gene is named only where the DNA matches it firmly. Clone size, where shown, is once, few, many, or a class for clones that have expanded.

V: TRBV5-5; size: NA; J: TRBJ2-4; D: NA; DNA: TGTGCCAGCGGCTTGGGGCAGACGATAGCCAACAACATTCAGTACTTC; CDR3: CASGLGQTIANNIQYF
V: TRBV15; size: many; J: TRBJ1-5; D: TRBD1; DNA: TGTGCCACCAGCAGACAGGGGGGGAATCAGCCCCAGCATTTT; CDR3: CATSRQGGNQPQHF
V: TRBV7-9; size: many; J: TRBJ2-3; D: NA; DNA: TGTGCCAGCAGCTTCCCCCCGTCTTTGAGGGGGGGGGGCACAGATACGCAGTATTTT; CDR3: CASSFPPSLRGGGTDTQYF
V: TRBV13; size: few; J: TRBJ2-4; D: NA; DNA: TGTGCCAGTAACCAGGGGTCGCGGAACATTCAGTACTTC; CDR3: CASNQGSRNIQYF
V: TRBV6-2/TRBV6-3; size: medium-sized; J: TRBJ2-7; D: NA; DNA: TGTGCCAGCAGTTTGGATCACCCAATGGACGAGCAGTACTTC; CDR3: CASSLDHPMDEQYF
V: TRBV4-3; size: NA; J: TRBJ1-3; D: NA; DNA: TGCGCCAGCAGCGTGGGCAGAAACTCTGGAAGCACCAGATATTTT; CDR3: CASSVGRNSGSTRYF
V: TRBV27; size: many; J: TRBJ2-2; D: NA; DNA: TGTGCCAGCAGTTTATACCCGATGAACACCGGGGAGCTGTTTTTT; CDR3: CASSLYPMNTGELFF
V: TRBV11-2; size: many; J: TRBJ2-5; D: TRBD2; DNA: TGTGCCAGCAGGGACATGGGGGGGGAAGAGACCCAGTACTTC; CDR3: CASRDMGGEETQYF
V: TRBV7-9; size: NA; J: TRBJ2-5; D: TRBD2; DNA: TGTGCCAGCAGCTTAGGGGGGGGGACCAGGCTACAAGAGACCCAGTACTTC; CDR3: CASSLGGGTRLQETQYF
V: TRBV2; size: few; J: TRBJ2-1; D: TRBD2; DNA: TGTGCCAGCAGTGAAAATGGAGCGGGAGCTGATGAGCAGTTCTTC; CDR3: CASSENGAGADEQFF
V: TRBV7-9; size: NA; J: TRBJ2-2; D: TRBD2; DNA: TGTGCCAGCAGCCCGGGACTAGCGGAGACCCCCGGGGAGCTGTTTTTT; CDR3: CASSPGLAETPGELFF
V: TRBV13; size: NA; J: TRBJ2-4; D: NA; DNA: TGTGCCAGCAGCTTAGAAGCAAGGGGCCCCATTAACATTCAGTACTTC; CDR3: CASSLEARGPINIQYF
V: TRBV6-6; size: medium-sized; J: TRBJ1-1; D: NA; DNA: TGTGCCAGCACCTCCTTTTATACAGCCACTGAAGCTTTCTTT; CDR3: CASTSFYTATEAFF
V: TRBV7-9; size: NA; J: TRBJ2-1; D: NA; DNA: TGTGCCAGCACCCCAAGATCGGATCACTACAATGAGCTGTTCTTC; CDR3: CASTPRSDHYNELFF
V: TRBV7-9; size: NA; J: TRBJ2-3; D: NA; DNA: TGTGCCAGCAGCCTTAGTCCCCCTGGGGCAGATACGCAGTATTTT; CDR3: CASSLSPPGADTQYF
V: TRBV20-1; size: medium-sized; J: TRBJ2-7; D: NA; DNA: TGCAGTGCTAGAGGTATTAGCGGTACCTACGAGCAGTACTTC; CDR3: CSARGISGTYEQYF
V: TRBV4-3; size: many; J: TRBJ2-7; D: TRBD2; DNA: TGCGCCAGCAGCCAACCCGGGACTAGCTCCTACGAGCAGTACTTC; CDR3: CASSQPGTSSYEQYF
V: TRBV7-8; size: medium-sized; J: TRBJ2-6; D: NA; DNA: TGTGCCAGCAGCTTAGAAGGGGGGACAGGGGCCAACGTCCTGACTTTC; CDR3: CASSLEGGTGANVLTF
V: TRBV7-9; size: medium-sized; J: TRBJ2-7; D: NA; DNA: TGTGCCAGCTCTGGAGGGCTAAGCTCCTACGAGCAGTACTTC; CDR3: CASSGGLSSYEQYF
V: TRBV4-1; size: many; J: TRBJ2-1; D: NA; DNA: TGCGCCAGCAGCCTCAGGGAGCAGGGCCCTCGTCAGGAGCAGTTCTTC; CDR3: CASSLREQGPRQEQFF
V: TRBV2; size: medium-sized; J: TRBJ2-3; D: NA; DNA: TGTGCCAGCACCCAGACGTGGACACCTAGCACAGATACGCAGTATTTT; CDR3: CASTQTWTPSTDTQYF
V: TRBV19; size: NA; J: TRBJ2-3; D: NA; DNA: TGTGCCAGTAGTACCACCCCCACCAGCACAGATACGCAGTATTTT; CDR3: CASSTTPTSTDTQYF
V: TRBV5-5; size: medium-sized; J: TRBJ2-7; D: NA; DNA: TGTGCCAGCAGCTTGGCCTTTGGGAGCTACGAGCAGTACTTC; CDR3: CASSLAFGSYEQYF
V: TRBV20-1; size: NA; J: TRBJ2-7; D: TRBD2; DNA: TGCAGTGCTAGGGGGACTAGCGTCTTGTACGAGCAGTACTTC; CDR3: CSARGTSVLYEQYF
V: TRBV7-9; size: medium-sized; J: TRBJ2-3; D: TRBD2; DNA: TGTGCCAGCAGCTTTGTTTCGGGGGGAGTTACAGATACGCAGTATTTT; CDR3: CASSFVSGGVTDTQYF
V: TRBV7-9; size: NA; J: TRBJ2-1; D: TRBD2; DNA: TGTGCGAGCAGCTTGGTAGCGGGAGCTGCGCAGTTCTTC; CDR3: CASSLVAGAAQFF
V: TRBV20-1; size: medium-sized; J: TRBJ2-4; D: NA; DNA: TGCAGTGCTAGAGTACAGGGAAACATTCAGTACTTC; CDR3: CSARVQGNIQYF